The sequence of this T cell receptor beta chain was determined in a study of CD8 T cells in Susac syndrome. General observations from the study: The Susac syndrome CD4+ T cell repertoires displayed no clonal expansion.

On this clonotype: Its antigen remains unidentified.

With random hexamers, reverse transcription was performed on about 0.5 to 1 ug of RNA. TCRdb re-analysed the immunoSEQ multiplex PCR reads in MiXCR, keeping a single row per CDR3 protein. Of about 140,000 distinct CDR3 sequences in the sample, approximately 95% were seen once. The clonotype originates from a human donor with Susac syndrome. The sequenced sample consisted of CD4+ T cells from PBMCs.

DNA of the CDR3: TGCAGTGCTAGAGGGACCTCCGGGACTAGCGGAAGGCGTGAGCAGTTCTTC. Its protein is CSARGTSGTSGRREQFF. The V call is TRBV20-1, the J call TRBJ2-1, with 11 bases identical to TRBD2. V lost 1 base to trimming and J lost 9 bases; unmatched junction nucleotides: 14. The V gene's germline CDR1 is DFQATT and CDR2 SNEGSKA (reference sequence). This CDR3 has 17 residues.